A single T cell receptor (beta chain) is shown here with its context. Roughly 0.45 to 1 ug RNA was reverse transcribed with random hexamers. Amplification of the TCR beta CDR3 was carried out by immunoSEQ multiplex PCR, which spanned a total of 54 Vbeta and 13 Jbeta segments. TCRdb re-derived calls from the immunoSEQ multiplex PCR reads in MiXCR, one entry per CDR3 protein. This table has roughly 140,000 distinct CDR3 sequences, over 85% appearing once. TCR beta was sequenced from blood CD8+ and CD4+ T cells. The sample is drawn from a study of CD8 T cells in Susac syndrome. The CDR3 contains 14 residues. CDR1 is SEHNR and CDR2 is FQNEAQ in the germline V gene (reference sequence). With 8 bases removed from V and 4 bases from J, the gap between germline ends came to 17 bases.

Sequencing was done on a sample of CD8+ T cells from PBMCs. The chain is built from TRBV7-9 and TRBJ1-1, with D unclear. This sequence was found in a human donor with multiple sclerosis. The CDR3 spells CASLSGEEGTEAFF. CDR3 nucleotide sequence: TGTGCCAGCCTCAGTGGAGAGGAGGGCACTGAAGCTTTCTTT.